This T cell receptor (beta chain) was sequenced during a study of blood T cell repertoires in COVID-19. Using immunoSEQ multiplex PCR, the repertoire was profiled, and TCRdb retains in-frame clones only, with some absent. The profile shows a few hundred thousand clones, 85% to 90% of them singletons. The age range of participants was 18 to 89 years, with residence in about two dozen US areas. Allocation to cohorts depended on clinical history reported by the participants. Cohort 3 recovery required two negative PCRs, clearance, or symptom resolution. V was clipped by 3 bases and J by 6 bases, with 6 bases between them. CDR3 length: 11 residues. Germline assignment: CDR1 KGHSH and CDR2 LQKENI.

The TCR was taken from a man under 40 who had recovered from COVID-19. This chain joins TRBV18 and TRBJ2-7; D is uncertain. The source material was PBMCs or T cells enriched from blood (not recorded which). The CDR3 loop is CASSPAAEQYF. The DNA for the CDR3 is TGTGCCAGCTCACCGGCGGCCGAGCAGTACTTC.